The 32 T cell receptor beta chains given below trace back to one sample, sequenced in a study of cytomegalovirus exposure and HLA in healthy donors. PCR employed 60 Vbeta and 13 Jbeta primers. The repertoire was sequenced with immunoSEQ multiplex PCR; TCRdb's copy has only in-frame clones and lacks some. This table holds about 130,000 clones, about 73% found once. Material: PBMCs. Source of these receptors: a woman aged 45-59 years in good health and CMV-seropositive.

The chain is built from TRBV5-1 and TRBJ2-7; 11 bases agree with TRBD2. This CDR3 has 17 residues. CDR1 is SGHRS and CDR2 is YFSETQ in the germline V gene. V gave up 3 bases and J gave up 5 bases; unmatched junction bases: 13. The CDR3 spells CASSWTVAGGPSNEQYF. CDR3 bases: TGCGCCAGCAGCTGGACCGTAGCGGGGGGGCCTTCCAACGAGCAGTACTTC.

The V gene is TRBV27, the J gene TRBJ1-4; 11 positions agree with TRBD1. The V gene's germline CDR1 is MNHEY and CDR2 SMNVEV (reference sequence). The length of the CDR3 is 17 residues. V lost 0 bases, J lost 3 bases, and 3 bases stayed unmatched. CDR3 amino acids: CASSLSRDRGANEKLFF. The CDR3 nucleotides are TGTGCCAGCAGTTTATCCCGGGACAGGGGGGCTAATGAAAAACTGTTTTTT.

The genes are TRBV20-1 and TRBJ2-3; a possible D gene is TRBD2 (5 bases). The germline CDR1 and CDR2 sequences are DFQATT and SNEGSKA (reference sequence). There are 11 residues in the CDR3. CDR3: CSGRRVDTQYF. The CDR3 region has the DNA TGCAGCGGACGGCGGGTAGATACGCAGTATTTT.

This clone was seen more than once but under ten times. The chain couples TRBV6-1 to TRBJ1-1; no firm D call. Germline V gene lookup returns CDR1 MNHNS and CDR2 SASEGT. This CDR3 is built from 15 residues. V was trimmed by 7 bases and J by 6 bases, leaving 21 bases between them. In DNA, the CDR3 is TGTGCCAGCACCGGCGGGGTTTTATGGAATGCTGAAGCTTTCTTT. It is translated as CASTGGVLWNAEAFF.

The V call is TRBV5-6, the J call TRBJ2-1, with D maybe TRBD1 (5 bases). V gave up 3 bases and J gave up 10 bases, with 8 bases separating them. Looked up from germline, CDR1 is SGHDT and CDR2 is YYEEEE. The CDR3 sequence is 11 residues long. CDR3 sequence: CASSSRQEQFF. The DNA for the CDR3 is TGTGCCAGCAGCTCAAGACAGGAGCAGTTCTTC.

V gene TRBV5-6 combines with J gene TRBJ2-5; TRBD2 aligns across 12 bases. V dropped 4 bases and J dropped 2; count of bases not matched to a gene: 3. The CDR3 extends over 15 amino acids. Germline CDR1 reads SGHDT; CDR2 reads YYEEEE. CDR3: CASSQGLAGQETQYF. CDR3 in DNA: TGTGCCAGCAGCCAGGGACTAGCGGGTCAAGAGACCCAGTACTTC.

V usage is TRBV9 and J usage is TRBJ2-7; 11 nucleotides line up with TRBD2. V shed 0 bases, J shed 4 bases, and the junction held 6 bases outside the gene matches. Germline-derived CDR1 and CDR2 are SGDLS and YYNGEE. The CDR3 has 16 amino acids. CDR3: CASSVAPASGGYEQYF. CDR3 coding DNA: TGTGCCAGCAGCGTAGCACCGGCTAGCGGGGGGTACGAGCAGTACTTC. Supplemented by reference TRBV9 and TRBJ2-7, the full variable domain reads DSGVTQTPKHLITATGQRVTLRCSPRSGDLSVYWYQQSLDQGLQFLIQYYNGEERAKGNILERFSAQQFPDLHSELNLSSLELGDSALYFCASSVAPASGGYEQYFGPGTRLTVT.

The chain links TRBV6-6 to TRBJ2-4; D perhaps matches TRBD1 (7 bases). The germline gives CDR1 MNHNY, CDR2 SVGAGI (reference sequence). With 3 bases removed from V and 9 bases from J, the gap between germline ends came to 9 bases. The CDR3 has 12 amino acids. CDR3 protein: CASSYQGGIQYF. In DNA, the CDR3 is TGTGCCAGCAGTTATCAGGGGGGCATTCAGTACTTC.

This chain joins TRBV19 and TRBJ1-5, with 7 bases identical to TRBD1. V gave up 2 bases and J gave up 6 bases; unmatched junction bases: 7. Germline V CDR1 and CDR2: LNHDA, SQIVND (reference sequence). This CDR3 has 15 residues. CDR3 protein: CASSIPPDRAQPQHF. The CDR3 coding sequence is TGTGCCAGTAGTATACCCCCCGACAGGGCTCAGCCCCAGCATTTT.

J is TRBJ2-2 and V is TRBV5-1; a weak D match, TRBD1 (6 bases). V was trimmed by 4 bases and J by 1 base, leaving 11 bases between them. CDR1 is SGHRS, CDR2 YFSETQ, per germline. This CDR3 is built from 15 residues. CDR3 bases: TGCGCCAGCAGCCCCTGGACAGAGAACACCGGGGAGCTGTTTTTT. It encodes CASSPWTENTGELFF.

CDR3 sequence reads: CASKTGTANQPQHF. In DNA form, the CDR3 reads TGTGCCAGCAAGACCGGGACAGCAAATCAGCCCCAGCATTTT. The chain uses TRBV28 and TRBJ1-5; 7 positions match TRBD1. The CDR3 is 14 residues long. Unmatched junction bases numbered 7, after V lost 7 bases and J lost 4 bases. CDR1 and CDR2 (germline): MDHEN, SYDVKM.

The rearrangement uses TRBV4-2 and TRBJ2-5, with 10 bases that match TRBD2. Trimming removed 0 bases from V and 5 bases from J; junction bases left unmatched: 12. Germline values: CDR1 LGHNA, CDR2 YNFKEQ. The CDR3 is 18 residues long. The CDR3 here is CASSQEIGTSGASETQYF. DNA of the CDR3: TGTGCCAGCAGCCAAGAAATTGGAACTAGCGGGGCGAGCGAGACCCAGTACTTC.

This clone was seen a few times. V and J are TRBV5-4 and TRBJ2-1; 7 positions agree with TRBD1. CDR3 length: 12 residues. Germline V CDR1 and CDR2: SGHNT, YYREEE (reference sequence). The ends lost 5 bases at V and 5 bases at J; junction bases unmatched: 1. In nucleotides, the CDR3 is TGTGCCAGCAGGGGACAGAACAATGAGCAGTTCTTC. Translating it yields CASRGQNNEQFF.

The sample holds a few counts of this clone. This chain uses TRBV6-5 with TRBJ1-2; D not resolved. The CDR3 is 13 residues long. Germline V gene sequence: CDR1 MNHEY, CDR2 SVGAGI. Trimming pared 5 bases from V and 7 bases from J, leaving 14 bases between. The CDR3 DNA reads as TGTGCCAGCAGTGAAGTAATCCTAGGTGGCTACACCTTC. Translating it yields CASSEVILGGYTF.

The chain carries TRBV6-6 and TRBJ2-7, with 12 positions matching TRBD2. CDR3 length equals 15 residues. Germline V gives CDR1 MNHNY, CDR2 SVGAGI (reference sequence). V was pared by 6 bases and J by 4 bases, with 7 bases of the junction left unmatched. This chain's CDR3 is CASSDGLAGKYEQYF. CDR3 nucleotide sequence: TGTGCCAGCAGCGACGGACTAGCGGGGAAGTACGAGCAGTACTTC.

The gene calls are TRBV2 and TRBJ1-5; TRBD1 is a possible D gene (6 bases). The germline CDR1 and CDR2 sequences are SNHLY and FYNNEI. The CDR3 extends over 15 amino acids. V was clipped by 4 bases and J by 3 bases, with 13 bases between them. This CDR3 is CASSGSRQVNQPQHF. As DNA, the CDR3 is TGTGCCAGCAGTGGAAGCCGACAGGTCAATCAGCCCCAGCATTTT.

The V gene is TRBV9, the J gene TRBJ2-3, with D perhaps TRBD2 (6 bases). The V gene's germline CDR1 is SGDLS and CDR2 YYNGEE. The CDR3 covers 15 residues. With 2 bases removed from V and 0 bases from J, the gap between germline ends came to 10 bases. CDR3 sequence (DNA): TGTGCCAGCAGCGTGGTAGCGGCTAGCACAGATACGCAGTATTTT. Amino acid sequence: CASSVVAASTDTQYF.

The chain employs TRBV5-4 and TRBJ1-2; tentatively, D is TRBD1 (5 bases). Per the germline V gene, CDR1 is SGHNT and CDR2 is YYREEE (reference sequence). CDR3 length equals 14 residues. V dropped 1 base and J dropped 5 bases, with 12 bases sitting between them. The CDR3 DNA sequence: TGTGCCAGCAGCTTGAAGGGGACTGCATATGGCTACACCTTC. Amino acid sequence: CASSLKGTAYGYTF. Supplemented by reference TRBV5-4 and TRBJ1-2, the full variable domain reads ETGVTQSPTHLIKTRGQQVTLRCSSQSGHNTVSWYQQALGQGPQFIFQYYREEENGRGNFPPRFSGLQFPNYSSELNVNALELDDSALYLCASSLKGTAYGYTFGSGTRLTVV.

The table lists this clone with a count of one. V is TRBV7-9 and J is TRBJ1-6, with D possibly matching TRBD1 (6 bases). Trimming left V 5 bases short and J 5 bases short, with 13 bases between. The CDR3 spans 15 residues. The V gene's germline CDR1 is SEHNR and CDR2 FQNEAQ (reference sequence). The CDR3 coding sequence is TGTGCCAGCAGCGGGGTGGGGACAAATAATTCACCCCTCCACTTT. It is translated as CASSGVGTNNSPLHF.

For the CDR3, the DNA is TGCGCCAGCAGTGAGTTGAGGGAGACTGAAGCTTTCTTT. Its protein is CASSELRETEAFF. V is TRBV10-2 and J is TRBJ1-1, with D hard to call. This CDR3 spans 13 amino acids. Trimming stripped 1 base from V and 5 bases from J, with 8 bases between. Germline V CDR1 and CDR2: WSHSY, SAAADI.

The V gene is TRBV7-9, the J gene TRBJ1-5, with D perhaps matching TRBD1 (5 bases). This CDR3 comprises 16 residues. Germline V gene data show CDR1 as SEHNR and CDR2 as FQNEAQ (reference sequence). With 1 base removed from V and 4 bases from J, the gap between germline ends came to 14 bases. In nucleotides, the CDR3 is TGTGCCAGCAGCTTAGGTTGGCAGGGATGGAATCAGCCCCAGCATTTT. Residues: CASSLGWQGWNQPQHF.

The chain employs TRBV7-9 and TRBJ1-2, with D perhaps matching TRBD1 (6 bases). Germline CDR1 and CDR2: SEHNR and FQNEAQ (reference sequence). The CDR3 is 14 amino acids. V was cut by 5 bases and J by 7 bases, with 17 bases left in between. The CDR3 nucleotides are TGTGCCAGCAGCGTACAGGGTTTTGCTGGTGGCTACACCTTC. Translation gives CASSVQGFAGGYTF.

The chain recombines TRBV5-1 with TRBJ1-6; D is perhaps TRBD1 (5 bases). Germline assignment: CDR1 SGHRS and CDR2 YFSETQ. The CDR3 consists of 18 residues. V gave up 2 bases and J gave up 2 bases, with 17 bases separating them. CDR3 bases: TGCGCCAGCAGCTTAGAGTTGGCGGGGGAGACCTATAATTCACCCCTCCACTTT. It encodes CASSLELAGETYNSPLHF.

The chain is built from TRBV5-1 and TRBJ2-5, with 12 bases that match TRBD1. V dropped 4 bases and J dropped 5; count of bases not matched to a gene: 6. This CDR3 has 15 amino acids. Germline V gene lookup returns CDR1 SGHRS and CDR2 YFSETQ. CDR3 residues: CASSRGTGGRETQYF. CDR3 nucleotide sequence: TGCGCCAGCAGCCGGGGGACAGGGGGCCGGGAGACCCAGTACTTC.

The rearrangement joins TRBV7-2 to TRBJ2-4; the match to TRBD1 covers 8 bases. Germline V gene data show CDR1 as SGHTA and CDR2 as FQGNSA. The J segment lost 3 bases and the V segment lost 6 bases, leaving 13 bases of the junction unmatched. The CDR3 loop spans 17 amino acids. CDR3 region: CASSPLTGQVNKNIQYF. CDR3 coding DNA: TGTGCCAGCAGTCCGCTTACGGGACAGGTCAACAAAAACATTCAGTACTTC.

This clone was seen a handful of times. The genes are TRBV18 and TRBJ2-1; 7 bases align to TRBD1. Germline trimming cut 6 bases from V and 1 base from J; bases unmatched to any gene: 3. In germline, CDR1 is KGHSH, CDR2 LQKENI. The CDR3 consists of 14 residues. The CDR3 loop reads CASSRDSSYNEQFF. CDR3 coding DNA: TGTGCCAGCTCCAGGGACAGTTCCTACAATGAGCAGTTCTTC. Full variable domain (rest looked up from reference TRBV18 and TRBJ2-1): NAGVMQNPRHLVRRRGQEARLRCSPMKGHSHVYWYRQLPEEGLKFMVYLQKENIIDESGMPKERFSAEFPKEGPSILRIQQVVRGDSAAYFCASSRDSSYNEQFFGPGTRLTVL.

The chain carries TRBV11-2 and TRBJ1-2, with D hard to call. V lost 3 bases and J 4 bases, leaving 9 bases between the germline ends. Per germline, CDR1 SGHAT and CDR2 FQNNGV. The CDR3 covers 13 residues. The CDR3 loop reads CASSLDGIYGYTF. The DNA for the CDR3 is TGTGCCAGCAGCTTGGACGGGATCTATGGCTACACCTTC.

The chain joins TRBV2 to TRBJ2-5, with 11 bases aligning to TRBD2. The V segment lost 5 bases and the J segment 4 bases; nucleotides outside the gene matches: 12. The CDR3 spans 17 residues. The germline gives CDR1 SNHLY, CDR2 FYNNEI. CDR3 sequence reads: CASSSTLAGGPGETQYF. Written as DNA, the CDR3 is TGTGCCAGCAGTTCTACTTTAGCGGGGGGGCCAGGAGAGACCCAGTACTTC. Combining the CDR3 with reference TRBV2 and TRBJ2-5 gives the whole variable domain EPEVTQTPSHQVTQMGQEVILRCVPISNHLYFYWYRQILGQKVEFLVSFYNNEISEKSEIFDDQFSVERPDGSNFTLKIRSTKLEDSAMYFCASSSTLAGGPGETQYFGPGTRLLVL.

In this sample, this clone turned up once. This chain connects TRBV7-2 to TRBJ2-1; TRBD2 matches at 14 bases. The germline gives CDR1 SGHTA, CDR2 FQGNSA. This CDR3 is 15 amino acids long. V shed 6 bases, J shed 5 bases, and the junction held 3 bases outside the gene matches. CDR3 DNA: TGTGCCAGCAGGAGGACTAGCGGGGGGCACAATGAGCAGTTCTTC. It is translated as CASRRTSGGHNEQFF. Looking up the rest from reference TRBV7-2 and TRBJ2-1 gives the full variable domain: GAGVSQSPSNKVTEKGKDVELRCDPISGHTALYWYRQSLGQGLEFLIYFQGNSAPDKSGLPSDRFSAERTGGSVSTLTIQRTQQEDSAVYLCASRRTSGGHNEQFFGPGTRLTVL.

This chain joins TRBV30 and TRBJ2-1; D call uncertain. Germline V gives CDR1 GTSNPN, CDR2 SVGIG (reference sequence). The CDR3 contains 12 residues. Deletions cut 3 bases from V and 4 bases from J, with 7 bases between. The CDR3 nucleotides are TGTGCCTGGAGATTAGCTTACAATGAGCAGTTCTTC. Amino acid sequence: CAWRLAYNEQFF.

This sequence joins TRBV28 and TRBJ1-2; a possible D gene is TRBD1 (6 bases). The CDR3 contains 14 residues. Trimming removed 3 bases at V and 6 bases at J, with 14 bases between. Germline CDR1 MDHEN, CDR2 SYDVKM. The CDR3 protein is CASSLPPGANGYTF. DNA of the CDR3: TGTGCCAGCAGTTTGCCGCCAGGGGCAAATGGCTACACCTTC.

J is TRBJ2-1 and V is TRBV5-4; 8 nucleotides align to TRBD1. The CDR3 covers 16 residues. V was pared by 4 bases and J by 4 bases, with 10 bases of the junction left unmatched. The germline V gene encodes CDR1 SGHNT and CDR2 YYREEE (reference sequence). The CDR3 loop is CASSPGTGTGYNEQFF. CDR3 nucleotide sequence: TGTGCCAGCAGCCCGGGAACCGGGACAGGATACAATGAGCAGTTCTTC.